These T cell receptor beta chains were read from a single sample in a study of shared clonotypes between healthy human individuals. Profiled with immunoSEQ multiplex PCR; TCRdb holds only in-frame clones, not every one. The repertoire holds approximately 2,200,000 clones, with about 92% as singletons. The sample comprised naive CD8+ T cells from PBMCs. The receptors were sampled from a man younger than 30 in good health. Some clones in this sample may be carry-over from other donors' samples. Both conserved end residues are part of each CDR3. D genes are given only for firm matches. Size tells how often a clone was seen (once, few, many) or the class of an expanded clone, and some rows leave it out.

TGTGCCAGCAGTATCCCAACCACTAGCGGGAGGGTCGATACGCAGTATTTT | CASSIPTTSGRVDTQYF | TRBJ2-3 | TRBD2 | TRBV27 | .
TGTGCCAGCAGACCATGGACAGGGACCAAGAACACTGAAGCTTTCTTT | CASRPWTGTKNTEAFF | TRBJ1-1 | TRBD1 | TRBV7-9 | .
TGTGCCAGCAGCCCTAGCGGGAGTGGGTACGAGCAGTACTTC | CASSPSGSGYEQYF | TRBJ2-7 | TRBD2 | TRBV7-9 | .
TGTGCCAGCAGCGGCACGGGGGGGCTTTCACCCCTCCACTTT | CASSGTGGLSPLHF | TRBJ1-6 | . | TRBV9 | .
TGTGCCAGCAGCTTACCAAGGACGGGAAATGAAAAACTGTTTTTT | CASSLPRTGNEKLFF | TRBJ1-4 | . | TRBV7-9 | .
TGCGCCAGCAGCCAAGATCTTAGGAACGCCCCCTCCTACGAGCAGTACTTC | CASSQDLRNAPSYEQYF | TRBJ2-7 | . | TRBV4-1 | .
TGTGCCAGTAGTTTAAGACCCACCTACGAGCAGTACTTC | CASSLRPTYEQYF | TRBJ2-7 | . | TRBV19 | .
TGTGCCAGTAGTAAGCCTAGGACATCCGGCACTGAAGCTTTCTTT | CASSKPRTSGTEAFF | TRBJ1-1 | . | TRBV19 | few
TGTGCCAGCAGCGTAGCGGCAGTGGCCTCTGGAAACACCATATATTTT | CASSVAAVASGNTIYF | TRBJ1-3 | . | TRBV9 | .
TGTGCCAGCAGCTTGGAGCAGGGAAGGGAAAAACTGTTTTTT | CASSLEQGREKLFF | TRBJ1-4 | . | TRBV5-5 | .
TGTGCCAGCAGTGCCTACTCAGGGGCCTCGAACACCGGGGAGCTGTTTTTT | CASSAYSGASNTGELFF | TRBJ2-2 | . | TRBV7-9 | .
TGTGCCAGCAGCCACCCCCCTAGGGGGAGTAAACCCGGGGAGCTGTTTTTT | CASSHPPRGSKPGELFF | TRBJ2-2 | . | TRBV11-2 | .
TGTGCCAGCAGTGAAGGACAGGGGGCGAACACTGAAGCTTTCTTT | CASSEGQGANTEAFF | TRBJ1-1 | TRBD1 | TRBV6-1 | .
TGCGCCAGCAGCCGCGGGGCGGGGAACACTGAAGCTTTCTTT | CASSRGAGNTEAFF | TRBJ1-1 | . | TRBV4-1 | few
TGTGCCAGCAGTTTATCGTCAGGGTTTTCAGGCGGGGAGCTGTTTTTT | CASSLSSGFSGGELFF | TRBJ2-2 | . | TRBV27 | .
TGTGCCAGCAGCTCACGGGACAGGGAATACGAGCAGTACTTC | CASSSRDREYEQYF | TRBJ2-7 | TRBD1 | TRBV7-9 | .
TGTGCCAGCAGTCACAGGCGGGATACGCAGTATTTT | CASSHRRDTQYF | TRBJ2-3 | . | TRBV28 | .
TGTGCCAGCAGCTCCAGACTAGCAGCGACTAGCACAGATACGCAGTATTTT | CASSSRLAATSTDTQYF | TRBJ2-3 | TRBD2 | TRBV7-9 | .
TGTGCCAGTAGATTTGGCACGGAGAATCAGCCCCAGCATTTT | CASRFGTENQPQHF | TRBJ1-5 | . | TRBV19 | .
TGTGCCAGCAGTTTCTTACCTGAGTCCTACGAGCAGTACTTC | CASSFLPESYEQYF | TRBJ2-7 | . | TRBV28 | .
TGTGCCAGCAGCCAAGACAGATTCTCTGGAAACACCATATATTTT | CASSQDRFSGNTIYF | TRBJ1-3 | . | TRBV7-6 | .
TGTGCCAGCAGCGGCCGGACTAGCGGGAGGGAAGAGACCCAGTACTTC | CASSGRTSGREETQYF | TRBJ2-5 | TRBD2 | TRBV7-2 | once
TGTGCCAGCAGCTTTACGGACGCCTACGAGCAGTACTTC | CASSFTDAYEQYF | TRBJ2-7 | . | TRBV9 | once
TGCAGTGCCCCTCTCGGATACGAGCAGTACTTC | CSAPLGYEQYF | TRBJ2-7 | . | TRBV20-1 | once
TGTGCCAGCAGTTTATTGAGGGTAGCGGGAGAAATTGATGAGCAGTTCTTC | CASSLLRVAGEIDEQFF | TRBJ2-1 | TRBD2 | TRBV27 | .
TGTGCCAGCAGCTTAGGGGGGGACAGCTATGGCTACACCTTC | CASSLGGDSYGYTF | TRBJ1-2 | TRBD1 | TRBV11-2 | .
TGTGCCAGCAGCGTAGACGGGAGGGCCGTAGATACGCAGTATTTT | CASSVDGRAVDTQYF | TRBJ2-3 | TRBD2 | TRBV9 | .
TGTGCCAGCAGCTTATCGGCGGGATGGGGCTACGAGCAGTACTTC | CASSLSAGWGYEQYF | TRBJ2-7 | . | TRBV7-3 | .
TGTGCCAGCAGTTTAAGGGGGGGAGGGTTATACGAGCAGTACTTC | CASSLRGGGLYEQYF | TRBJ2-7 | . | TRBV27 | .
TGTGCCAGCAGTTTTACGCCCTGGGGGGCAGAGACCCAGTACTTC | CASSFTPWGAETQYF | TRBJ2-5 | . | TRBV28 | .
TGTGCCAGCAGCTTACCCGGGATAGTTAGCTCCTACGAGCAGTACTTC | CASSLPGIVSSYEQYF | TRBJ2-7 | . | TRBV11-2 | .
TGTGCCAGTAGTATAGGAGGGGGCACTGAAGCTTTCTTT | CASSIGGGTEAFF | TRBJ1-1 | . | TRBV19 | .
TGTGCCAGCAGCGTAAAACAGGGTCGCGCGTTGCAGTTCTTC | CASSVKQGRALQFF | TRBJ2-1 | . | TRBV7-9 | .
TGTGCCAGCAGCTGGGGATTAGCGGGGGCGCGGGGCTACACCTTC | CASSWGLAGARGYTF | TRBJ1-2 | . | TRBV5-4 | .
TGTGCCAGCTCACTCGAGACTAGCGGGAGTTACGAGCAGTACTTC | CASSLETSGSYEQYF | TRBJ2-7 | TRBD2 | TRBV18 | .
TGCGCCAGCAGCCAAGAACAGGGTACCAACGAGCAGTACTTC | CASSQEQGTNEQYF | TRBJ2-7 | . | TRBV4-1 | .
TGTGCCAGCAGACGACAGGCAACTAATGAAAAACTGTTTTTT | CASRRQATNEKLFF | TRBJ1-4 | . | TRBV28 | .
TGTGCCAGCAGCTTAGATGGCAGCAACTATGGCTACACCTTC | CASSLDGSNYGYTF | TRBJ1-2 | . | TRBV11-2 | .
TGTGCCACCGGCCGGGGGACAGCACATACTGAAGCTTTCTTT | CATGRGTAHTEAFF | TRBJ1-1 | TRBD1 | TRBV19 | once
TGTGCCAGCATGGGTGTGTGGGGGGGAGAGGGAACCTACGAGCAGTACTTC | CASMGVWGGEGTYEQYF | TRBJ2-7 | TRBD2 | TRBV27 | .
TGTGCCAGTAGTCTATGGACAGGGTCTGAAGCTTTCTTT | CASSLWTGSEAFF | TRBJ1-1 | TRBD1 | TRBV19 | .
TGTGCCAGCAGTCCGATCTCGGGACAGGGGAGCACCGGGGAGCTGTTTTTT | CASSPISGQGSTGELFF | TRBJ2-2 | TRBD1 | TRBV27 | .
TGCGCCAGCAGCCACCTGGACAGATTCAATCAGCCCCAGCATTTT | CASSHLDRFNQPQHF | TRBJ1-5 | . | TRBV4-1 | .
TGTGCCATCAGTGCGGGGACAGTGGGGGGCCTTAACTATGGCTACACCTTC | CAISAGTVGGLNYGYTF | TRBJ1-2 | TRBD1 | TRBV10-3 | .